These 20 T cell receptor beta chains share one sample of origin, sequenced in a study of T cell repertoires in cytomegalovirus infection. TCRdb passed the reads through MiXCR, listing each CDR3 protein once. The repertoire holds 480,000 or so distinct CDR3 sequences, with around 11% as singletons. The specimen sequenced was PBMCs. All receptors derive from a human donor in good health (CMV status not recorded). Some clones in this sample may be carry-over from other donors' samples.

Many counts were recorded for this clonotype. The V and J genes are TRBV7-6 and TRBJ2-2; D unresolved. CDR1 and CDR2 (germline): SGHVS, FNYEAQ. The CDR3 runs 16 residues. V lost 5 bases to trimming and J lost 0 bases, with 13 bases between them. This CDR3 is CASSPLPSTNTGELFF. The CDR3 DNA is TGTGCCAGCAGCCCCCTACCCAGCACGAACACCGGGGAGCTGTTTTTT.

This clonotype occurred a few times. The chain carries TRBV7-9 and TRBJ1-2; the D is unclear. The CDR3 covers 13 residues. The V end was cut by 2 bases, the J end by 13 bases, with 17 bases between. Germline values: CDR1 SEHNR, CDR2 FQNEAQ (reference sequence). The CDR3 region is CASSLIGSNFPTF. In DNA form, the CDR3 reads TGTGCCAGCAGCTTAATCGGCAGCAACTTTCCCACCTTC.

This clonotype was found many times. For the CDR3, the DNA is TGTGCCAGCAGGGAAGCGGTAGGCTACGAGCAGTACTTC. This codes for CASREAVGYEQYF. The gene calls are TRBV5-6 and TRBJ2-7; possible D gene TRBD2, 5 bases. This CDR3 contains 13 residues. V was trimmed by 5 bases and J by 3 bases, leaving 12 bases between them. CDR1 and CDR2 from the germline V gene are SGHDT and YYEEEE. The full variable domain, with the rest looked up from reference TRBV5-6 and TRBJ2-7, is DAGVTQSPTHLIKTRGQQVTLRCSPKSGHDTVSWYQQALGQGPQFIFQYYEEEERQRGNFPDRFSGHQFPNYSSELNVNALLLGDSALYLCASREAVGYEQYFGPGTRLTVT.

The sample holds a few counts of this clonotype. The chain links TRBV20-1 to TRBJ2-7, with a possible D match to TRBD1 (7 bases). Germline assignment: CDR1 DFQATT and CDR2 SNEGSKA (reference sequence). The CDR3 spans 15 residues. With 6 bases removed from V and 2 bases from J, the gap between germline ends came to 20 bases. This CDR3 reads CSARGDSRGAYEQYF. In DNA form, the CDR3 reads TGCAGTGCCAGGGGGGACAGCAGGGGAGCCTACGAGCAGTACTTC.

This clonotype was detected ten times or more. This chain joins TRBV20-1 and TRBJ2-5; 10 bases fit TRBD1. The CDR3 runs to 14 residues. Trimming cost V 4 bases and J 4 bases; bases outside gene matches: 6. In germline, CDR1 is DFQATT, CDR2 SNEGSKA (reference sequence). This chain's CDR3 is CSANRDRGGETQYF. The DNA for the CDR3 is TGCAGTGCTAACCGGGACAGGGGAGGAGAGACCCAGTACTTC.

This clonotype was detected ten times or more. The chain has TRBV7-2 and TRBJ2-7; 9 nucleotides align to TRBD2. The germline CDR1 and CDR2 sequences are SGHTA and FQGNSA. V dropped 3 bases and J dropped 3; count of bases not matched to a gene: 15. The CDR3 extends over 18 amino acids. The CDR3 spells CASSFGGRRGGTNYEQYF. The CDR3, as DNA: TGTGCCAGCAGCTTTGGGGGTCGGCGGGGGGGTACCAACTACGAGCAGTACTTC.

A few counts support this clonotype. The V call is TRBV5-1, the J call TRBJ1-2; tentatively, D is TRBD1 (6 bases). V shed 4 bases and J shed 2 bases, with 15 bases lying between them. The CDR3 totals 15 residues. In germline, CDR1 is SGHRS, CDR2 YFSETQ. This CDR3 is CASSLDGGPNYGYTF. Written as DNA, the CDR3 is TGCGCCAGCAGCCTGGACGGGGGGCCCAACTATGGCTACACCTTC.

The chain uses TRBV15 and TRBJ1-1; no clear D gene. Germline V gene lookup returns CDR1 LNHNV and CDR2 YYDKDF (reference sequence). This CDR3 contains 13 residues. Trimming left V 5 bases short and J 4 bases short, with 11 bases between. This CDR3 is CATSLEGGTEAFF. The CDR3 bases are TGTGCCACCAGCTTGGAGGGAGGCACTGAAGCTTTCTTT.

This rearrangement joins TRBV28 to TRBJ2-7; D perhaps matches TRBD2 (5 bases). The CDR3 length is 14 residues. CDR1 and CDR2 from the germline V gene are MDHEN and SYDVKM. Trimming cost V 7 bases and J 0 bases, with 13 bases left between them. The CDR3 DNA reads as TGTGCCAGCACTTCGGGATCCGCCTCCTACGAGCAGTACTTC. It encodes CASTSGSASYEQYF.

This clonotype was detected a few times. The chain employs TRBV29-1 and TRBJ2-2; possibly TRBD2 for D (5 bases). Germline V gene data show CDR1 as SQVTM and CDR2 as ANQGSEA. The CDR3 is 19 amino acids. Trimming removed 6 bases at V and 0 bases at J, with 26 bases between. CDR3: CSVGIREKGPTTNTGELFF. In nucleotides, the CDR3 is TGCAGCGTAGGGATTAGGGAGAAAGGCCCCACTACGAACACCGGGGAGCTGTTTTTT.

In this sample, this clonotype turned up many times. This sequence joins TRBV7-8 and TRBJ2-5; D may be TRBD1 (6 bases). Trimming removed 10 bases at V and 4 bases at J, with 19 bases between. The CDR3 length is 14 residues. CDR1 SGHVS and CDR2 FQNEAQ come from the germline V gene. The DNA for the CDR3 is TGTGCCACCAGGGACACTCCTCCGAGAGAGACCCAGTACTTC. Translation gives CATRDTPPRETQYF.

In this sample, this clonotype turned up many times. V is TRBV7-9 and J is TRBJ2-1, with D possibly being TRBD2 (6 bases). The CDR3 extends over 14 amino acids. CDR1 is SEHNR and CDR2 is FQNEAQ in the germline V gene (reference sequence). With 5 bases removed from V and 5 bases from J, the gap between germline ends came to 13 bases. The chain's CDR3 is CASSLIRRDNEQFF. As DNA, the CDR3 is TGTGCCAGCAGCCTCATAAGGAGGGACAATGAGCAGTTCTTC.

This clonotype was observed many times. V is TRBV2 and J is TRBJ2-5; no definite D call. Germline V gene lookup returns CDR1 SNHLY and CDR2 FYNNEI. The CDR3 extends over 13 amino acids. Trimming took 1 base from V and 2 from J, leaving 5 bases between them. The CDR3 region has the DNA TGTGCCAGCAGTGAAGAGGCTCAAGAGACCCAGTACTTC. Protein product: CASSEEAQETQYF. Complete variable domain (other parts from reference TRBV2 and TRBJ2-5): EPEVTQTPSHQVTQMGQEVILRCVPISNHLYFYWYRQILGQKVEFLVSFYNNEISEKSEIFDDQFSVERPDGSNFTLKIRSTKLEDSAMYFCASSEEAQETQYFGPGTRLLVL.

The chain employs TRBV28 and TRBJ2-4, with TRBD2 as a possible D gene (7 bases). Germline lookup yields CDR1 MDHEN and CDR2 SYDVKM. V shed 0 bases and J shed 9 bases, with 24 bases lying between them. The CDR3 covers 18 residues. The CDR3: CASSLWARGGSSPSIQYF. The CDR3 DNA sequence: TGTGCCAGCAGTTTATGGGCCAGGGGCGGGAGTTCCCCCAGCATTCAGTACTTC.

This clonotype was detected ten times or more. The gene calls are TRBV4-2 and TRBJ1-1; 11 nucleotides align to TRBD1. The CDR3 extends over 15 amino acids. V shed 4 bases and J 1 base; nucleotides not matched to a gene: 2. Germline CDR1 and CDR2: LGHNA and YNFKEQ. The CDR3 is CASSPGQGGNTEAFF. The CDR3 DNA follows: TGTGCCAGCAGCCCGGGACAGGGGGGGAACACTGAAGCTTTCTTT.

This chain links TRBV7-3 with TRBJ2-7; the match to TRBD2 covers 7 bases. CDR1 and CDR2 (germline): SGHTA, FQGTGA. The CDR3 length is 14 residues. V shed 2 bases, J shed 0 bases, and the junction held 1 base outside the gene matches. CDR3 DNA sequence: TGTGCCAGCAGCTTAGCGGGGGACTCCTACGAGCAGTACTTC. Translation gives CASSLAGDSYEQYF. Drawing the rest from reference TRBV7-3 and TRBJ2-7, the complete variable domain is GAGVSQTPSNKVTEKGKYVELRCDPISGHTALYWYRQSLGQGPEFLIYFQGTGAADDSGLPNDRFFAVRPEGSVSTLKIQRTERGDSAVYLCASSLAGDSYEQYFGPGTRLTVT.

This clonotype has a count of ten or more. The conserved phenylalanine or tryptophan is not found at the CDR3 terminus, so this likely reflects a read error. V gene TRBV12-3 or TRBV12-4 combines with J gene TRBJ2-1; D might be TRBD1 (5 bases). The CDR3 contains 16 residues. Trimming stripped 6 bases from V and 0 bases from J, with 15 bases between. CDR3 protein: CASSPSGGASYNEQFL. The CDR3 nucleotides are TGTGCCAGCAGCCCATCGGGTGGGGCCTCCTACAATGAGCAGTTCCTC.

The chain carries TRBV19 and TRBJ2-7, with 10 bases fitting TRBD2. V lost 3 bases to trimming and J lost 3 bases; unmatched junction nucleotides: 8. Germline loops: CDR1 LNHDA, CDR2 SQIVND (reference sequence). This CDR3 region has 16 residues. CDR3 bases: TGTGCCAGTAGTATCGGTGCGCTAGCGGGAGACTACGAGCAGTACTTC. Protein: CASSIGALAGDYEQYF.

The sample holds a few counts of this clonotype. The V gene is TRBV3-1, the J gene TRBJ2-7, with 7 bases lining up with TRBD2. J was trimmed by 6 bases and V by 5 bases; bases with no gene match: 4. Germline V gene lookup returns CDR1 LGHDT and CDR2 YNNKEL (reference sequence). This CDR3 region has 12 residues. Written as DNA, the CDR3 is TGTGCCAGCAGCTCCGGCGGGGGCGAGCAGTACTTC. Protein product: CASSSGGGEQYF.

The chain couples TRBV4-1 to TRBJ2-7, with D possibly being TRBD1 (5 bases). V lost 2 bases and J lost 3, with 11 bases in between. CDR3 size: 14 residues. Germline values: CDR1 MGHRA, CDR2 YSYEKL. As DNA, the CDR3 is TGCGCCAGCAGCCAACCAAAAGACAGCTACGAGCAGTACTTC. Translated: CASSQPKDSYEQYF.